Following are 20 T cell receptor beta chains from one sample sequenced in a study of cytomegalovirus exposure and HLA in healthy donors. The PCR contained 60 Vbeta and 13 Jbeta primers. Assay used: immunoSEQ multiplex PCR; TCRdb lists only in-frame clones, some missing. The sample lists some 84,000 clones, around four fifths occurring once. The source material was PBMCs. The receptors come from a boy between 5 and 17 years old in good health and CMV-seronegative.

V gene TRBV4-3 combines with J gene TRBJ2-1, with a possible D match to TRBD2 (5 bases). Trimming took off 0 bases at V and 9 bases at J, with 15 bases between the two ends. The CDR3 spans 15 residues. Looked up from germline, CDR1 is LGHNA and CDR2 is YSLEER. In DNA, the CDR3 is TGCGCCAGCAGCCAAGATCGCGCTCGAGGAGGTGAGCAGTTCTTC. This sequence encodes CASSQDRARGGEQFF.

This clone came up once. This chain uses TRBV4-1 with TRBJ1-2; TRBD1 might be the D (6 bases). The CDR3 contains 20 residues. V dropped 3 bases and J dropped 4 bases, with 30 bases sitting between them. Germline V gene data show CDR1 as MGHRA and CDR2 as YSYEKL. For the CDR3, the DNA is TGCGCCAGCAGCCAGCCCGGGGGGGGCAGAGGGCGCGGCTTTTCCTATGGCTACACCTTC. This translates into CASSQPGGGRGRGFSYGYTF.

The V and J genes are TRBV7-9 and TRBJ2-5, with a weak D call TRBD2 (6 bases). Trimming removed 1 base at V and 5 bases at J, with 11 bases between. CDR1 and CDR2 (germline): SEHNR, FQNEAQ (reference sequence). This CDR3 is built from 14 residues. CDR3 sequence: CASSLVAGRETQYF. The CDR3 region has the DNA TGTGCCAGCAGCTTAGTTGCAGGGAGGGAGACCCAGTACTTC.

The chain carries TRBV10-3 and TRBJ2-7, with D perhaps matching TRBD1 (5 bases). This CDR3 is built from 16 residues. The germline V gene has CDR1 ENHRY and CDR2 SYGVKD. V lost 0 bases, J lost 2 bases, and 14 bases lay in between. The CDR3 sequence is CAISESSSGIPYEQYF. CDR3 sequence (DNA): TGTGCCATCAGTGAGTCTTCATCAGGGATCCCCTACGAGCAGTACTTC.

J is TRBJ2-7 and V is TRBV30, with a tentative D call TRBD1 (6 bases). The germline CDR1 and CDR2 sequences are GTSNPN and SVGIG (reference sequence). V lost 3 bases, J lost 6 bases, and 12 bases lay in between. CDR3 size: 12 residues. The CDR3, as DNA: TGTGCCTGGAGCCCGACAGGTGCCGAGCAGTACTTC. Translating it yields CAWSPTGAEQYF.

V is TRBV15 and J is TRBJ2-3; a weak D match, TRBD1 (6 bases). This CDR3 has 15 residues. Deletions cut 0 bases from V and 4 bases from J, with 11 bases between. The V gene's germline CDR1 is LNHNV and CDR2 YYDKDF (reference sequence). The CDR3 DNA reads TGTGCCACCAGCAGAGATCCGCAGGGGCCAGATACGCAGTATTTT. Residues: CATSRDPQGPDTQYF.

V gene TRBV28 combines with J gene TRBJ2-5, with 8 bases aligning to TRBD1. CDR1 is MDHEN and CDR2 is SYDVKM in the germline V gene. J lost 4 bases, V lost 5 bases, and 6 bases had no gene match. The CDR3 contains 14 residues. Written as DNA, the CDR3 is TGTGCCAGCAGTCCTAGGACAGGGCGAGAGACCCAGTACTTC. Translation: CASSPRTGRETQYF.

This chain links TRBV28 with TRBJ1-1; weak D call: TRBD1 (5 bases). Per germline, CDR1 MDHEN and CDR2 SYDVKM. The V gene lost 2 bases and the J gene lost 9 bases, with 10 bases spanning the gap. The CDR3 runs 12 residues. The CDR3 sequence is CASSLRGRKAFF. The CDR3 nucleotides read TGTGCCAGCAGTTTAAGGGGCCGGAAAGCTTTCTTT. Together with reference TRBV28 and TRBJ1-1, the CDR3 gives the full variable domain: DVKVTQSSRYLVKRTGEKVFLECVQDMDHENMFWYRQDPGLGLRLIYFSYDVKMKEKGDIPEGYSVSREKKERFSLILESASTNQTSMYLCASSLRGRKAFFGQGTRLTVV.

The chain is built from TRBV29-1 and TRBJ2-5; D not resolved. V dropped 0 bases and J dropped 4 bases, with 18 bases sitting between them. The CDR3 runs 16 residues. From germline, CDR1 is SQVTM and CDR2 ANQGSEA. CDR3 sequence (DNA): TGCAGCGTTGAAGATCCGTCTGCTAACAACAGAGAGACCCAGTACTTC. This translates into CSVEDPSANNRETQYF. The full variable domain, in which reference TRBV29-1 and TRBJ2-5 provide the parts outside the CDR3, is SAVISQKPSRDICQRGTSLTIQCQVDSQVTMMFWYRQQPGQSLTLIATANQGSEATYESGFVIDKFPISRPNLTFSTLTVSNMSPEDSSIYLCSVEDPSANNRETQYFGPGTRLLVL.

CDR3 amino acids: CASSLSSGRGNEQFF. The CDR3 coding sequence is TGTGCCAGCAGCTTATCTAGCGGGAGGGGGAATGAGCAGTTCTTC. The rearrangement uses TRBV7-8 and TRBJ2-1, with 12 bases identical to TRBD2. The CDR3 is made up of 15 amino acids. Looked up from germline, CDR1 is SGHVS and CDR2 is FQNEAQ. The V segment lost 2 bases and the J segment 7 bases; nucleotides outside the gene matches: 3.

This clone was seen a handful of times. The chain has TRBV10-1 and TRBJ2-3, with 7 nucleotides matching TRBD1. This CDR3 spans 15 amino acids. V shed 5 bases, J shed 5 bases, and the junction held 10 bases outside the gene matches. Germline loops: CDR1 WNHNN, CDR2 SYGVQD (reference sequence). The CDR3 sequence is CASSIQGMSGDTQYF. The CDR3 DNA follows: TGCGCCAGCAGTATACAGGGGATGTCAGGAGATACGCAGTATTTT.

The chain joins TRBV7-9 to TRBJ1-2; 9 bases align to TRBD1. Per the germline V gene, CDR1 is SEHNR and CDR2 is FQNEAQ (reference sequence). CDR3 length: 15 amino acids. Trimming removed 8 bases from V and 2 bases from J; junction bases left unmatched: 9. The CDR3 here is CASQNRGQGNYGYTF. CDR3 DNA: TGTGCCAGCCAGAACAGGGGACAGGGCAACTATGGCTACACCTTC. Variable domain in full (rest from reference TRBV7-9 and TRBJ1-2): DTGVSQNPRHKITKRGQNVTFRCDPISEHNRLYWYRQTLGQGPEFLTYFQNEAQLEKSRLLSDRFSAERPKGSFSTLEIQRTEQGDSAMYLCASQNRGQGNYGYTFGSGTRLTVV.

The chain couples TRBV7-6 to TRBJ2-5; D remains ambiguous. The CDR3 extends over 14 amino acids. Germline V gives CDR1 SGHVS, CDR2 FNYEAQ. Trimming took off 0 bases at V and 3 bases at J, with 8 bases between the two ends. Written as DNA, the CDR3 is TGTGCCAGCAGCTTAGCATACAAAAAAGAGACCCAGTACTTC. This translates into CASSLAYKKETQYF.

The rearrangement joins TRBV2 to TRBJ2-7; 9 bases line up with TRBD2. J lost 2 bases, V lost 3 bases, and 11 bases had no gene match. The germline V gene encodes CDR1 SNHLY and CDR2 FYNNEI. The CDR3 covers 17 residues. The CDR3 here is CASSDSLAGETPYEQYF. CDR3 DNA sequence: TGTGCCAGCAGTGATTCCTTAGCGGGAGAAACGCCCTACGAGCAGTACTTC.

J is TRBJ1-1 and V is TRBV25-1; no reliable D call. Germline V CDR1 and CDR2: MGHDK, SYGVNS. This CDR3 is built from 14 residues. Trimming left V 2 bases short and J 3 bases short, with 10 bases between. The CDR3 is CASSEVNKDTEAFF. CDR3 sequence (DNA): TGTGCCAGCAGTGAAGTGAACAAAGACACTGAAGCTTTCTTT.

This rearrangement joins TRBV11-2 to TRBJ2-3; D gene ambiguous. Looked up from germline, CDR1 is SGHAT and CDR2 is FQNNGV. The germline V and J ends were trimmed by 1 base and 5 bases, with 10 bases remaining between them. The CDR3 has 14 amino acids. The CDR3 protein is CASSLVGFQDTQYF. CDR3 in DNA: TGTGCCAGCAGCTTAGTGGGCTTCCAAGATACGCAGTATTTT.

This rearrangement joins TRBV29-1 to TRBJ2-1, with D hard to call. The CDR3 loop spans 10 amino acids. Germline V lookup: CDR1 SQVTM, CDR2 ANQGSEA. V was clipped by 6 bases and J by 8 bases, with 8 bases between them. The chain's CDR3 is CSVLVYEQFF. CDR3 nucleotide sequence: TGCAGCGTCTTAGTGTATGAGCAGTTCTTC.

This sequence joins TRBV2 and TRBJ2-7; D possibly corresponds to TRBD1 (5 bases). The CDR3 sequence is 15 residues long. Between the trimmed V and J ends, which lost 2 bases and 4 bases, there was a span of 15 bases. Germline V gene lookup returns CDR1 SNHLY and CDR2 FYNNEI. The CDR3 spells CASSETTLDSYEQYF. CDR3 bases: TGTGCCAGCAGTGAAACCACCCTCGACAGTTACGAGCAGTACTTC.

The V gene is TRBV4-1, the J gene TRBJ2-7; the D gene is possibly TRBD2 (5 bases). The CDR3 sequence is 16 residues long. Germline-derived CDR1 and CDR2 are MGHRA and YSYEKL. Trimming pared 6 bases from V and 5 bases from J, leaving 23 bases between. The CDR3 loop is CASRRVPGGSFDEQYF. The CDR3 DNA sequence: TGCGCCAGCAGGAGAGTCCCGGGCGGGTCCTTCGACGAGCAGTACTTC.

This clone was seen just once. The chain couples TRBV6-5 to TRBJ1-2; D uncertain. The V end lost 0 bases, the J end lost 8 bases, and 16 bases lay between the germline ends. This CDR3 contains 15 residues. Germline-derived CDR1 and CDR2 are MNHEY and SVGAGI. CDR3 coding DNA: TGTGCCAGCAGTTACTCGACTGGTCGGTCTAGGGGCTACACCTTC. Translated, it gives CASSYSTGRSRGYTF.